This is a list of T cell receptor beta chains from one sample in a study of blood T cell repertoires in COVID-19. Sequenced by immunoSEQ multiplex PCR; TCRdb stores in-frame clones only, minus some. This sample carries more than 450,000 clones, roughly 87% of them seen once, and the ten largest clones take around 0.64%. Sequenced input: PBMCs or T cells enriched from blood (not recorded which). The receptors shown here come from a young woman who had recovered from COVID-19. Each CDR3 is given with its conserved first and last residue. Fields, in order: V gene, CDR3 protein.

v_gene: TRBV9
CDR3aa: CASSVGTRDGYTF

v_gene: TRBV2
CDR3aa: CASSEWTGGIYGYTF

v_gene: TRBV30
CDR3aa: CAWRGKGTGLNTEAFF

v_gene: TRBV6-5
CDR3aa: CASHIGTGTDTQYF

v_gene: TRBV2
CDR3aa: CASSEGERGLPETQYF

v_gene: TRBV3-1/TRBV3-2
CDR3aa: CASSHTTSNNEQFF

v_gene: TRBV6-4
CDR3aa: CASRTGSHTEAFF

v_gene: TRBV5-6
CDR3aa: CASSLGDRGRGNQPQHF

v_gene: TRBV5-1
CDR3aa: CASSREGGMRGEQFF

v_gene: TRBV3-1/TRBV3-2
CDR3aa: CASSHTTGTGEQYF

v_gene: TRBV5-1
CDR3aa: CASSLVTGLSDTQYF

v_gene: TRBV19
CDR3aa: CASSMRLAGGDNTDTQYF

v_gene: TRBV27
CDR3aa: CASSLQGPFGTGELFF

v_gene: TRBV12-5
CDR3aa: CASGLGVGNQPQHF